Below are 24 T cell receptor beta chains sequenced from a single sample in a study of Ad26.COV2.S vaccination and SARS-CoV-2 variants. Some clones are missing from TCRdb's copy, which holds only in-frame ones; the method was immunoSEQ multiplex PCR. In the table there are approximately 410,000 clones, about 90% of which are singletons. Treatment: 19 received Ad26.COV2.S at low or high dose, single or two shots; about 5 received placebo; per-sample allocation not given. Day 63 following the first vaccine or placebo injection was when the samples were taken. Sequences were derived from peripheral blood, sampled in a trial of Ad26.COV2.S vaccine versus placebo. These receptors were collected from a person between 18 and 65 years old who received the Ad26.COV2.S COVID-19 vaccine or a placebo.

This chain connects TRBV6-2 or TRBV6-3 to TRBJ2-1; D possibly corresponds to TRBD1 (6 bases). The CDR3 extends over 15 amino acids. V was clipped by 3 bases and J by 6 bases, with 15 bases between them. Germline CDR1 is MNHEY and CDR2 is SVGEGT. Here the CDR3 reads CASSYRGGGRNEQFF. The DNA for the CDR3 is TGTGCCAGCAGTTATCGGGGTGGGGGCCGCAATGAGCAGTTCTTC.

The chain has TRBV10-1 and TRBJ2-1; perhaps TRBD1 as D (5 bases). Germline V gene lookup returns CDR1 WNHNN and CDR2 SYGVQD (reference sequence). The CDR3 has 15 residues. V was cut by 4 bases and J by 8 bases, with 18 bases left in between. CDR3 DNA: TGCGCCAGCAGTGTTGGGGCGAGAGGAAGCGATGAGCAGTTCTTC. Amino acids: CASSVGARGSDEQFF.

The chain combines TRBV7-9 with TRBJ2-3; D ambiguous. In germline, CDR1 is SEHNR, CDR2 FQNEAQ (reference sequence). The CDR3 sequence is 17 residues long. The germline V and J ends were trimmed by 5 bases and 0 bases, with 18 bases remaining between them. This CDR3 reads CASSHSSQDTSTDTQYF. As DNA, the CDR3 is TGTGCCAGCAGCCATTCAAGTCAGGATACTAGCACAGATACGCAGTATTTT.

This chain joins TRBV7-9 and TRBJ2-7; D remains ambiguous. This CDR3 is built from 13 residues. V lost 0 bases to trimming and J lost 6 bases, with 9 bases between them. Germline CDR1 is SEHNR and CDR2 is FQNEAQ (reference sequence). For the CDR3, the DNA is TGTGCCAGCAGCTTAGCAGGTCAGGCCGAGCAGTACTTC. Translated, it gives CASSLAGQAEQYF.

This CDR3 reads CASSPPGTDQPQHF. The CDR3 coding sequence is TGTGCCAGCAGCCCACCGGGCACCGACCAGCCCCAGCATTTT. This chain joins TRBV7-2 and TRBJ1-5; D remains unclear. Trimming stripped 5 bases from V and 7 bases from J, with 15 bases between. Germline CDR1 and CDR2: SGHTA and FQGNSA. The CDR3 totals 14 residues.

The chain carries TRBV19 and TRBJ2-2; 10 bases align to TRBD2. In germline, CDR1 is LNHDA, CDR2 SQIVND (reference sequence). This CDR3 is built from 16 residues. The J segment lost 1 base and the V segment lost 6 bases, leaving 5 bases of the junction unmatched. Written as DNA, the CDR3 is TGTGCCAGTAGAGGACCTAGCGGGGGGAACACCGGGGAGCTGTTTTTT. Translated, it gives CASRGPSGGNTGELFF.

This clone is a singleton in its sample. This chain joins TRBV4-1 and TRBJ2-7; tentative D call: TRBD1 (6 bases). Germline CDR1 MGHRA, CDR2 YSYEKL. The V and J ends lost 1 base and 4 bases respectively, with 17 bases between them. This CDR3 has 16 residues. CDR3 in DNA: TGCGCCAGCAGCCAAGTTTTCCCAAGCAGGGGATACGAGCAGTACTTC. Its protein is CASSQVFPSRGYEQYF.

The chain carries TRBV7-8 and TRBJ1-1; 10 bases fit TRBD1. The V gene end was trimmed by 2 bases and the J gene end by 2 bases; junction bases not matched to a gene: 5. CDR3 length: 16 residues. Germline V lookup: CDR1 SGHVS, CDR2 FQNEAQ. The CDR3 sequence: CASSLYGDRGNTEAFF. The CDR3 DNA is TGTGCCAGCAGCTTATACGGGGACAGGGGAAACACTGAAGCTTTCTTT.

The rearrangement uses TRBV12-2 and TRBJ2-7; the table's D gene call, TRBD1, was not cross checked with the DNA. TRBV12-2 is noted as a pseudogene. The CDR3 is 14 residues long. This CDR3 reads CASRLEVTACEQYF. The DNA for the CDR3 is TGTGCAAGTCGCTTAGAGGTGACAGCGTGCGAGCAGTACTTC.

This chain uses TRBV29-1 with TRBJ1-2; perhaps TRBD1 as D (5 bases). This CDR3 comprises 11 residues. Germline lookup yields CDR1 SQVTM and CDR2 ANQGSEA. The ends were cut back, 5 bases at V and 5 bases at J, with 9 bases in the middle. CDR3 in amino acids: CSVQGGYGYTF. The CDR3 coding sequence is TGCAGCGTTCAGGGTGGGTATGGCTACACCTTC.

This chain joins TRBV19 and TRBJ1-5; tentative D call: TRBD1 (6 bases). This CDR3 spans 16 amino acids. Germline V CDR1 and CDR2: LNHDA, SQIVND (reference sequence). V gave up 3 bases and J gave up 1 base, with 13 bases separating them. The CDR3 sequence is CASSIWGALSNQPQHF. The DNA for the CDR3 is TGTGCCAGTAGTATTTGGGGGGCCCTGAGCAATCAGCCCCAGCATTTT.

The CDR3 loop reads CASRATGTGYGYTF. DNA of the CDR3: TGTGCCAGCAGGGCTACCGGGACAGGTTATGGCTACACCTTC. The chain uses TRBV28 and TRBJ1-2, with 8 bases that match TRBD1. Per germline, CDR1 MDHEN and CDR2 SYDVKM. J lost 5 bases, V lost 6 bases, and 8 bases had no gene match. The CDR3 is made up of 14 amino acids.

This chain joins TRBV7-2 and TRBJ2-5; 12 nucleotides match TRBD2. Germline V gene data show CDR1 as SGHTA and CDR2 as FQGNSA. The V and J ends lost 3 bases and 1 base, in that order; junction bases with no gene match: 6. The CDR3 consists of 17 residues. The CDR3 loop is CASSFPGLAGSQETQYF. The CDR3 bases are TGTGCCAGCAGCTTTCCCGGACTAGCGGGGTCCCAAGAGACCCAGTACTTC.

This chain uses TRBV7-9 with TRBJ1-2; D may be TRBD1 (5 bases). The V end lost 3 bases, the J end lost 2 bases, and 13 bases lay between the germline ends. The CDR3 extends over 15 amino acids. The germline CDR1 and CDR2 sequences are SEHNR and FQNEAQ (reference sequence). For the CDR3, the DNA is TGTGCCAGCAGCTTGGCTCGGGACGGGAACTATGGCTACACCTTC. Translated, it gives CASSLARDGNYGYTF.

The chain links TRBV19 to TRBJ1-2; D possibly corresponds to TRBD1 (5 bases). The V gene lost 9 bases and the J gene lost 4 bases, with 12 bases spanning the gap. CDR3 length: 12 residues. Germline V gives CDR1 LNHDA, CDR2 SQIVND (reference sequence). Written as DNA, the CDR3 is TGTGCCAGCGTTAAAGGGGCCTATGGCTACACCTTC. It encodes CASVKGAYGYTF.

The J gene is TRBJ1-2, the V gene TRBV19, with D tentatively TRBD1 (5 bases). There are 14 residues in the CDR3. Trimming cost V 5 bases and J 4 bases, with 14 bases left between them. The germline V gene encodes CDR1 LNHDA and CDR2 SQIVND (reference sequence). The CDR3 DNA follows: TGTGCCAGTAGTCCCGGGACCGCCCCCTATGGCTACACCTTC. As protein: CASSPGTAPYGYTF.

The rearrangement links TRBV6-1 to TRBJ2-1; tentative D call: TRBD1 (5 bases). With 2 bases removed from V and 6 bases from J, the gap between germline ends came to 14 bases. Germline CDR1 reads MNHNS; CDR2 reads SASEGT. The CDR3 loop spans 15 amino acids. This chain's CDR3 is CASSEPGPTPNEQFF. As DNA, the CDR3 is TGTGCCAGCAGTGAACCAGGGCCAACCCCCAATGAGCAGTTCTTC.

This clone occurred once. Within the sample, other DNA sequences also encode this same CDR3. Here the CDR3 reads CASSFRGSNQPQHF. DNA for the CDR3: TGTGCCAGCAGTTTCAGGGGGAGCAATCAGCCCCAGCATTTT. The chain links TRBV27 to TRBJ1-5; 7 positions agree with TRBD1. Germline lookup yields CDR1 MNHEY and CDR2 SMNVEV (reference sequence). Germline trimming cut 3 bases from V and 1 base from J; bases unmatched to any gene: 0. The length of the CDR3 is 14 residues.

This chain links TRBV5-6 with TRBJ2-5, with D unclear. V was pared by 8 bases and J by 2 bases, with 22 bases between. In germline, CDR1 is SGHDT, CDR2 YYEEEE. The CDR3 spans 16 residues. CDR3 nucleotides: TGTGCCAGGAACGCCAGACAAAAAAGAAAGCAAGAGACCCAGTACTTC. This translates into CARNARQKRKQETQYF.

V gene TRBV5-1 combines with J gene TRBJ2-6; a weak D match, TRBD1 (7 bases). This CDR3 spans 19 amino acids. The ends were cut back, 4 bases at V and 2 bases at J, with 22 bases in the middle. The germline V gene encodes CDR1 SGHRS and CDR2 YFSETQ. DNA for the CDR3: TGCGCCAGCAGCGATACGACAGGGAGGTTAAGCACTGGGGCCAACGTCCTGACTTTC. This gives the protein CASSDTTGRLSTGANVLTF.

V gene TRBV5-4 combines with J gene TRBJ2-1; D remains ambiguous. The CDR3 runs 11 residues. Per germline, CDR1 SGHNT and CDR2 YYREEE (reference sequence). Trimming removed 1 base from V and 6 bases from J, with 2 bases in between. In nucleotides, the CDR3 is TGTGCCAGCAGCTTGTTCAATGAGCAGTTCTTC. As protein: CASSLFNEQFF.

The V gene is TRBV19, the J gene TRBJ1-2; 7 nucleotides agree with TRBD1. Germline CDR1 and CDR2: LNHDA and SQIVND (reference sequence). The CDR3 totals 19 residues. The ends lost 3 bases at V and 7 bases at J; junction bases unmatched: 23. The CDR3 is CASSIDSGSGQHRRSGYTF. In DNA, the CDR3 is TGTGCCAGTAGTATCGATAGTGGGTCGGGACAGCACCGAAGATCTGGCTACACCTTC.

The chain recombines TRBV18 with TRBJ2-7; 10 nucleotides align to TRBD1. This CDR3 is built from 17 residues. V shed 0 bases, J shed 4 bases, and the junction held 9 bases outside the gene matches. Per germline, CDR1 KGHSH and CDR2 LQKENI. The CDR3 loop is CASSPPFRTGGQYEQYF. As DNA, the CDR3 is TGTGCCAGCTCACCACCTTTCAGGACAGGGGGTCAGTACGAGCAGTACTTC.

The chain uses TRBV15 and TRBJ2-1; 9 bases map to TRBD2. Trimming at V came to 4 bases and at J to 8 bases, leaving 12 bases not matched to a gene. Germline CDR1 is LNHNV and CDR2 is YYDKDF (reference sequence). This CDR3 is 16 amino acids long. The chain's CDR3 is CATSTSMSGGKDEQFF. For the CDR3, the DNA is TGTGCCACCAGCACCTCCATGAGCGGGGGGAAGGATGAGCAGTTCTTC.